The clone carrying this T cell receptor (beta chain) was counted only a few times. The PCR ran on 60 Vbeta and 13 Jbeta primers. Data came from immunoSEQ multiplex PCR; TCRdb stores just in-frame clones and leaves some out. Of roughly 160,000 clones in the sample, approximately 84% were seen once. The CDR3 loop spans 20 amino acids. With 2 bases removed from V and 0 bases from J, the gap between germline ends came to 25 bases. Germline CDR1 MDHEN, CDR2 SYDVKM. These data are taken from a study of cytomegalovirus exposure and HLA in healthy donors. Healthy bone marrow donors made up the cohort. What was sequenced was PBMCs. This sequence joins TRBV28 and TRBJ2-5, with D tentatively TRBD2 (6 bases). The receptor's source is a woman aged 45-60 years in good health and CMV-seropositive. The CDR3 region is CASSLTGRLSVLANQETQYF. CDR3 nucleotides: TGTGCCAGCAGTTTAACGGGCCGTCTTTCGGTTCTAGCGAACCAAGAGACCCAGTACTTC.